The sequence of this T cell receptor (beta chain) was determined in a study of tumor-infiltrating lymphocytes in glioblastoma multiforme. The study, taken as a whole, reports: No surface-marker sorting into functional T cell subtypes was done.

The CDR3 length is 11 residues. Germline CDR1 and CDR2: MNHNS and SASEGT. TCR beta libraries were built from RNA through three nested multiplex PCR rounds using modified ARM-PCR. Input was about 450 ng total RNA, reverse-transcribed with a C-beta primer. No unique molecular identifiers were described for these TCRB libraries. TCRdb recomputed calls from the multiplex PCR reads with MiXCR, one row per CDR3 protein. The sample carries approximately 14,000 distinct CDR3 sequences, approximately 71% recorded once. To note about this clonotype: Its antigen is unidentified. A read error is possible here, since a much larger clone lies one base away.

V usage is TRBV6-1 and J usage is TRBJ1-2; TRBD1 is a possible D gene (5 bases). This receptor was obtained from a male donor with glioblastoma. Sample: brain tumor tissue. The CDR3 loop is CAGGDFYGYPF. The CDR3, as DNA: TGTGCCGGAGGGGATTTCTATGGCTACCCCTTC.